This TCR beta chain was retrieved from a study of early T cells in non-severe SARS-CoV-2 infection. Points from the study as a whole: Private and CD4 specificities were missed by VDJdb matching, which favored anti-spike CD8 responses.

Comments on this clonotype: Its specificity is not known.

Each CDR3 protein is one row after TCRdb ran MiXCR on the 5' RACE reads. The sample contains 55,000 to 75,000 distinct CDR3 sequences, 9.5% to 15% of which appear only once. V gave up 6 bases and J gave up 2 bases, with 11 bases separating them. CDR1 is MDHEN, CDR2 SYDVKM, per germline. The CDR3 spans 14 residues. Sequenced material: whole blood. The sequence derives from an adult who was a healthcare worker with PCR-confirmed SARS-CoV-2 infection or an uninfected control (not recorded which). The chain employs TRBV28 and TRBJ2-1; tentatively, D is TRBD1 (6 bases). CDR3 in amino acids: CASSPQGAYNEQFF. In DNA form, the CDR3 reads TGTGCCAGCAGCCCACAGGGAGCCTACAATGAGCAGTTCTTC.